A selection of T cell receptor beta chains follows, all from one sample in a study of memory CD4+ T cells and cytomegalovirus serostatus. Using immunoSEQ multiplex PCR, the repertoire was profiled, and TCRdb retains in-frame clones only, with some absent. The sample consists of about 57,000 clones, over 75% of them appearing once. Sequencing used memory CD4+ T cells from blood. The receptors come from an adult in good health and CMV-seronegative. Each CDR3 is given with its conserved first and last residue.

V gene	J gene	CDR3 protein
TRBV6-5	TRBJ2-2	CASTRQVNTGELFF
TRBV27	TRBJ1-2	CASSRWMTGSPTNGYTF
TRBV9	TRBJ2-3	CASSVAPLDTDTQYF
TRBV9	TRBJ2-3	CASSVEQGGADTQYF
TRBV11-2	TRBJ2-7	CASSEGGSVSYEQYF
TRBV20-1	TRBJ2-5	CSVSDRETQYF
TRBV13	TRBJ2-3	CASSSPQESTDTQYF
TRBV4-1	TRBJ2-7	CASSQELERKVEQYF
TRBV5-8	TRBJ1-3	CASSPRTAGNTIYF
TRBV7-2	TRBJ1-4	CASSLGDRRNEKLFF
TRBV7-2	TRBJ1-1	CASSLGGQHLTEAFF